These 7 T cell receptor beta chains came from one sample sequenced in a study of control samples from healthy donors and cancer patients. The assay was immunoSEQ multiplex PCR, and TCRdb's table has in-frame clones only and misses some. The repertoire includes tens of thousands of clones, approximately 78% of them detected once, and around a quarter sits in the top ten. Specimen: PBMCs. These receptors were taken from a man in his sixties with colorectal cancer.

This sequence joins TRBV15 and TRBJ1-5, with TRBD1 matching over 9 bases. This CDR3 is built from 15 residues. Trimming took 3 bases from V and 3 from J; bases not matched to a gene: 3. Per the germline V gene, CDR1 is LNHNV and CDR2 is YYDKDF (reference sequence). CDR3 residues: CATSRWDRDNQPQHF. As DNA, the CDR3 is TGTGCCACCAGCAGGTGGGACAGGGACAATCAGCCCCAGCATTTT.

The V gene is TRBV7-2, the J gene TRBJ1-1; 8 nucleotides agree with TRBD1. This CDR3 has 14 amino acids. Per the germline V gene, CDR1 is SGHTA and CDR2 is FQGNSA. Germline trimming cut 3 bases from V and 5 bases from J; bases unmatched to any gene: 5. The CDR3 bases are TGTGCCAGCAGCTTTCCTCAGGGGGCAACTGAAGCTTTCTTT. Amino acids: CASSFPQGATEAFF.

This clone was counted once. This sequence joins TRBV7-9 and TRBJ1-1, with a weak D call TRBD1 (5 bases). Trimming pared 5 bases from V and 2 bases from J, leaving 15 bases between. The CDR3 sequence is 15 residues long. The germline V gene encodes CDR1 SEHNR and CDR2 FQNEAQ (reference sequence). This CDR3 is CASSPSGRGNTEAFF. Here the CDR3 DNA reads TGTGCCAGCAGCCCCTCCGGGAGGGGAAACACTGAAGCTTTCTTT.

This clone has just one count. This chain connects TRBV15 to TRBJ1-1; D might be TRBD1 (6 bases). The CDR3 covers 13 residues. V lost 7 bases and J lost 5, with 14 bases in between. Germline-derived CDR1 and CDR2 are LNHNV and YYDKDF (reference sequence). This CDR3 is CATTLGQLTEAFF. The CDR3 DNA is TGTGCCACCACCCTAGGACAGTTAACTGAAGCTTTCTTT.

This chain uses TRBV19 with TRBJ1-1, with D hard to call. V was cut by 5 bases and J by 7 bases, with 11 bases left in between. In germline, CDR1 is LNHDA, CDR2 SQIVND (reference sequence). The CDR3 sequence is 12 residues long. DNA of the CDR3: TGTGCCAGTAGTTCACGGACGGATGAAGCTTTCTTT. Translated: CASSSRTDEAFF. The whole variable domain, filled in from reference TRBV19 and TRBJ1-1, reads DGGITQSPKYLFRKEGQNVTLSCEQNLNHDAMYWYRQDPGQGLRLIYYSQIVNDFQKGDIAEGYSVSREKKESFPLTVTSAQKNPTAFYLCASSSRTDEAFFGQGTRLTVV.

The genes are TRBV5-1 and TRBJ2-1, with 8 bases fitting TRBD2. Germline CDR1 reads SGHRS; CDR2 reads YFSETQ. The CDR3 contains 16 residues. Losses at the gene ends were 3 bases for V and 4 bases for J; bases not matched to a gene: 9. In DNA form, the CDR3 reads TGCGCCAGCAGCTCGGGAGGGGGAACTAGGTACAATGAGCAGTTCTTC. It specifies CASSSGGGTRYNEQFF.

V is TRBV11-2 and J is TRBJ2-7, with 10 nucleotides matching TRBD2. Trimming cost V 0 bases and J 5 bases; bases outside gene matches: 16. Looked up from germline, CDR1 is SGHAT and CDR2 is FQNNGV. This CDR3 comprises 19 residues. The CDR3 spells CASSLDPLVAGGNRDEQYF. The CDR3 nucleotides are TGTGCCAGCAGCTTAGACCCTTTGGTAGCGGGGGGAAATCGGGACGAGCAGTACTTC.